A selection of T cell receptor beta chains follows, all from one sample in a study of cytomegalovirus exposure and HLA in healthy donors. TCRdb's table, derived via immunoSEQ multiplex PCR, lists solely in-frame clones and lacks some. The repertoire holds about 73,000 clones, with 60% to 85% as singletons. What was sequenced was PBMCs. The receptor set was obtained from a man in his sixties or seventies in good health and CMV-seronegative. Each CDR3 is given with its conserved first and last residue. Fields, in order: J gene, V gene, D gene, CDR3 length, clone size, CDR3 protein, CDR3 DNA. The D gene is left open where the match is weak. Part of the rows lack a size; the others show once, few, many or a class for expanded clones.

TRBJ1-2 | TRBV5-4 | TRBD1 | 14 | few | CASRGQGSNYGYTF | TGTGCCAGCAGGGGACAGGGGTCTAACTATGGCTACACCTTC
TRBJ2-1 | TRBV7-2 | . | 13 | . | CATSPTFYNEQFF | TGTGCCACATCACCGACATTTTACAATGAGCAGTTCTTC
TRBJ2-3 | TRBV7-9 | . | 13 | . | CASSYLSTDTQYF | TGTGCCAGCAGCTACTTGAGCACAGATACGCAGTATTTT
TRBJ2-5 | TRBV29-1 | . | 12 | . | CSVRETQETQYF | TGCAGCGTCCGGGAGACTCAAGAGACCCAGTACTTC
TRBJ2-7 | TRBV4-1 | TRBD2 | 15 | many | CASSQGSGGIYEQYF | TGCGCCAGCAGCCAAGGTAGCGGGGGGATATACGAGCAGTACTTC
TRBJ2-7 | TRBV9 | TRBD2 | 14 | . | CASSGGGNSYEQYF | TGTGCCAGCAGCGGGGGGGGAAACTCCTACGAGCAGTACTTC
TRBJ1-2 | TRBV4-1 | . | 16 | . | CASSQEDTRRGYGYTF | TGCGCCAGCAGCCAAGAGGACACCCGTAGGGGCTATGGCTACACCTTC
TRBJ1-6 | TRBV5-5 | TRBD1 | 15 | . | CASSMRDRGNSPLHF | TGTGCCAGCAGCATGAGGGACAGAGGGAATTCACCCCTCCACTTT
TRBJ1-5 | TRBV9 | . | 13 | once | CASSVAGEQPQHF | TGTGCCAGCAGCGTAGCAGGGGAACAGCCCCAGCATTTT
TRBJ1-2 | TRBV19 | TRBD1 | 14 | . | CASKGGQGNYGYTF | TGTGCCAGTAAGGGGGGACAGGGAAATTATGGCTACACCTTC
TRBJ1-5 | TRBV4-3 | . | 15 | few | CASSQVLTGNQPQHF | TGCGCCAGCAGCCAAGTCTTAACGGGAAATCAGCCCCAGCATTTT
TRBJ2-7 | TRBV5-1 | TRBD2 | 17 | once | CASSLGLAGRGSYEQYF | TGCGCCAGCAGCTTGGGACTAGCGGGACGGGGCTCCTACGAGCAGTACTTC
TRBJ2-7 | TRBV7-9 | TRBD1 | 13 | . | CASSRQGSYEQYF | TGTGCCAGCAGCCGACAGGGATCCTACGAGCAGTACTTC
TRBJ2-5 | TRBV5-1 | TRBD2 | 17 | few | CASSLAREGLRGETQYF | TGCGCCAGCAGCTTGGCGAGGGAGGGGTTAAGGGGAGAGACCCAGTACTTC
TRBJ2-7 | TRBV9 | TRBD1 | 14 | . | CASSVTGGPYEQYF | TGTGCCAGCAGCGTAACAGGGGGCCCCTACGAGCAGTACTTC
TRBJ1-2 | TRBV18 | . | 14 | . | CASSPNGGADGYTF | TGTGCCAGCTCACCAAATGGGGGCGCGGATGGCTACACCTTC
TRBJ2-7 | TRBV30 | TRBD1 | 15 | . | CAWSGGQAKTYEQYF | TGTGCCTGGAGTGGGGGACAGGCCAAGACCTACGAGCAGTACTTC
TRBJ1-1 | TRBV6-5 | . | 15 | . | CASSPPGSRAAEAFF | TGTGCCAGCAGTCCCCCCGGGTCGAGGGCTGCTGAAGCTTTCTTT
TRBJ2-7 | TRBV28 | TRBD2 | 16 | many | CASSFHLAGLSYEQYF | TGTGCCAGCAGTTTTCACCTAGCGGGGCTCTCCTACGAGCAGTACTTC
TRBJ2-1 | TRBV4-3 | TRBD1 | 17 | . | CASSQSIGQGASNEQFF | TGCGCCAGCAGCCAAAGTATAGGACAGGGGGCGAGCAATGAGCAGTTCTTC
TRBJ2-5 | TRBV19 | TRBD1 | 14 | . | CASSNRGTFETQYF | TGTGCCAGTAGTAACAGGGGAACGTTTGAGACCCAGTACTTC
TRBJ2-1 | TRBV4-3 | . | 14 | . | CASSQDEQNNEQFF | TGCGCCAGCAGCCAAGATGAACAGAACAATGAGCAGTTCTTC
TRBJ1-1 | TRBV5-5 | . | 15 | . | CASSLWAGINTEAFF | TGTGCCAGCAGCTTGTGGGCCGGGATAAACACTGAAGCTTTCTTT
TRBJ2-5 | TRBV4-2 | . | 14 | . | CASSQEGRGETQYF | TGTGCCAGCAGCCAAGAGGGCCGGGGGGAGACCCAGTACTTC
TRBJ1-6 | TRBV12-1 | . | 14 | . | CASSSGEVNSPLHF | TGTGCCAGCAGCTCCGGGGAGGTTAATTCACCCCTCCACTTT
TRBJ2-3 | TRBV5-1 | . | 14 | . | CASSLVRDTDTQYF | TGCGCCAGCAGCTTGGTCAGGGACACAGATACGCAGTATTTT
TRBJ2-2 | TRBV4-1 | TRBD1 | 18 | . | CASSHPSTGGANTGELFF | TGCGCCAGCAGCCACCCTAGTACAGGGGGAGCGAACACCGGGGAGCTGTTTTTT
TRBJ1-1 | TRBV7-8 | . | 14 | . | CASSPIQGNTEAFF | TGTGCCAGCAGCCCGATACAGGGGAACACTGAAGCTTTCTTT
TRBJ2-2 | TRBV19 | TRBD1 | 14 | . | CASSSHRGTGELFF | TGTGCCAGTAGTTCCCACAGGGGCACCGGGGAGCTGTTTTTT
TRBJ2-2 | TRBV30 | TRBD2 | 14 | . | CACSSGGRGGELFF | TGTGCCTGTTCTAGCGGGGGACGGGGCGGGGAGCTGTTTTTT
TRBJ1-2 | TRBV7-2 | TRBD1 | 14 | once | CASSLDRGLGGYTF | TGTGCCAGCAGCTTAGACAGGGGGCTAGGGGGCTACACCTTC
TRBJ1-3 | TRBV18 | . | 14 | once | CASSPEAVGNTIYF | TGTGCCAGCTCACCAGAGGCGGTCGGAAACACCATATATTTT
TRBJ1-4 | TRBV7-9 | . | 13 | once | CASSREANEKLFF | TGTGCCAGCAGCCGGGAGGCGAATGAAAAACTGTTTTTT
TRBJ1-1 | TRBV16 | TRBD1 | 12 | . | CASSPRQGGAFF | TGTGCCAGCAGCCCTCGACAGGGTGGAGCTTTCTTT
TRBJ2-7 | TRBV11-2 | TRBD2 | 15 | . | CASSLTSGGTYEQYF | TGTGCCAGCAGCCTCACTAGCGGGGGCACCTACGAGCAGTACTTC
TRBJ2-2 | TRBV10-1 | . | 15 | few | CASSESGQGIGELFF | TGCGCCAGCAGTGAGTCTGGTCAGGGGATCGGGGAGCTGTTTTTT
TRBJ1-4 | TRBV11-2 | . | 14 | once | CASSQRATNEKLFF | TGTGCCAGCAGCCAGAGGGCAACTAATGAAAAACTGTTTTTT
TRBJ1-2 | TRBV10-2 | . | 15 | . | CASSGNRVANYGYTF | TGCGCCAGCAGTGGAAACAGGGTAGCTAACTATGGCTACACCTTC
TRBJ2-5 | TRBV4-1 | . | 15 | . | CASSRGVGPQETQYF | TGCGCCAGCAGCCGCGGGGTGGGGCCCCAAGAGACCCAGTACTTC
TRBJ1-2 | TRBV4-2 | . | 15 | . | CASSAEEGNQGGYTF | TGTGCCAGCAGCGCGGAAGAAGGGAATCAGGGTGGCTACACCTTC
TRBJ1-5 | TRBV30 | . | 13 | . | CAWSRGVDQPQHF | TGTGCCTGGAGTCGGGGGGTCGATCAGCCCCAGCATTTT
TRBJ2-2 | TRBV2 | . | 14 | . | CASALFLVTGELFF | TGTGCCAGCGCCCTATTTCTGGTCACCGGGGAGCTGTTTTTT
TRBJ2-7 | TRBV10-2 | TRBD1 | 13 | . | CASRPQGDYEQYF | TGCGCCAGCAGGCCGCAGGGGGACTACGAGCAGTACTTC
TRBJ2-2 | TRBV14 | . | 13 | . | CASSPRLTGELFF | TGTGCCAGCAGCCCGAGACTCACCGGGGAGCTGTTTTTT
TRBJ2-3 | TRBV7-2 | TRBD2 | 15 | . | CASSPLAGGTDTQYF | TGTGCCAGCAGCCCCCTAGCGGGGGGCACAGATACGCAGTATTTT
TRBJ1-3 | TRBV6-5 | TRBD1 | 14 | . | CASSSTGTGNTIYF | TGTGCCAGCAGTTCGACAGGGACAGGAAACACCATATATTTT
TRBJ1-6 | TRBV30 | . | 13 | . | CAWRTGYNSPLHF | TGTGCCTGGCGAACAGGGTATAATTCACCCCTCCACTTT